This T cell receptor (beta chain) derives from a study of identical twins. Study-wide results and limits: A lower insertion count was a feature of abundant cord blood beta clonotypes, with no such feature in memory repertoires.

This clonotype was observed at least ten times. Its antigen is unidentified. MiXCR, run by TCRdb on the 5' RACE reads, gives a single entry per CDR3 protein. The sample lists 700,000 or so distinct CDR3 sequences, 8% to 9% occurring once. V lost 5 bases and J 8 bases, leaving 7 bases between the germline ends. This CDR3 is 11 amino acids long. The germline CDR1 and CDR2 sequences are SGDLS and YYNGEE. The sample also formed part of further work on yellow fever vaccine responses in identical twins.

This sequence originates from a woman aged 18-29 years in good health. The sequencing input was PBMCs. The V and J genes are TRBV9 and TRBJ2-2, with unresolved D. The CDR3 DNA sequence: TGTGCCAGCAGTGCTCTTGGGGAGCTGTTTTTT. Residues: CASSALGELFF.